The T cell receptor (beta chain) described here comes from a study of spatial heterogeneity in lung cancer. Study details: PBMC collected at follow-up were sequenced when available, a median of roughly 2 years after resection. There were, on average, more than 8.5 raw-read appearances for each unique TCR and UMI combination.

CDR1 and CDR2 (germline): SGHDT, YYEEEE. CDR3 length: 15 residues. V was pared by 2 bases and J by 4 bases, with 16 bases between. There are many counts of this clonotype. Time point here: blood at routine non-recurrence follow-up after resection. Material for sequencing was whole RNA from tumor, nontumor lung or frozen PBMC, left unsorted. One entry per CDR3 protein results from TCRdb running MiXCR on the 5' RACE reads. Of approximately 27,000 distinct CDR3 sequences listed, 6% are singletons. The chain is built from TRBV5-6 and TRBJ2-7; TRBD1 might be the D (5 bases). The TCR comes from a male donor with early-stage non-small cell lung cancer. The sample was PBMCs, taken at follow-up. In DNA form, the CDR3 reads TGTGCCAGCAGCTTCATAGGCCAGGGAACGTACGAGCAGTACTTC. Translated, it gives CASSFIGQGTYEQYF.